These 11 T cell receptor beta chains originate from one sample sequenced in a study of blood T cell repertoires in COVID-19. Method: immunoSEQ multiplex PCR; TCRdb's copy keeps in-frame clones and lacks some. Here the sample spans 52,000 or so clones, around 80% being singletons. Material for sequencing was peripheral blood. Receptors originate from a human donor in a cohort sampled during active COVID-19.

The V and J genes are TRBV9 and TRBJ2-5, with 10 bases that match TRBD1. The ends lost 2 bases at V and 4 bases at J; junction bases unmatched: 5. Per the germline V gene, CDR1 is SGDLS and CDR2 is YYNGEE. The CDR3 length is 15 residues. CDR3 residues: CASSVTGTGVETQYF. In nucleotides, the CDR3 is TGTGCCAGCAGCGTCACCGGGACAGGGGTAGAGACCCAGTACTTC.

The V gene is TRBV11-2, the J gene TRBJ2-2; D not certain. Germline lookup yields CDR1 SGHAT and CDR2 FQNNGV. The V and J ends lost 5 bases and 2 bases respectively, with 12 bases between them. The CDR3 has 15 amino acids. The CDR3, as DNA: TGTGCCAGCAGCGGGTCGGAGATTAACACCGGGGAGCTGTTTTTT. This codes for CASSGSEINTGELFF.

This clone came up a few times. The J gene is TRBJ2-3, the V gene TRBV5-4; D possibly corresponds to TRBD2 (6 bases). V was pared by 4 bases and J by 2 bases, with 8 bases between. CDR3 length: 13 residues. Germline V gene sequence: CDR1 SGHNT, CDR2 YYREEE (reference sequence). CDR3 amino acids: CASSRDSTDTQYF. DNA for the CDR3: TGTGCCAGCAGCCGGGACTCCACAGATACGCAGTATTTT.

The chain combines TRBV4-1 with TRBJ2-2; 8 bases are a match to TRBD1. V gave up 4 bases and J gave up 5 bases; unmatched junction bases: 6. The CDR3 loop spans 15 amino acids. Germline CDR1 MGHRA, CDR2 YSYEKL. DNA for the CDR3: TGCGCCAGCAGCCTCTCAGGGGGCGGGACCGGGGAGCTGTTTTTT. Its translation: CASSLSGGGTGELFF.

The chain recombines TRBV4-1 with TRBJ1-2; 7 nucleotides match TRBD1. From germline, CDR1 is MGHRA and CDR2 YSYEKL. Germline trimming cut 4 bases from V and 5 bases from J; bases unmatched to any gene: 10. The CDR3 is made up of 15 amino acids. CDR3 DNA sequence: TGCGCCAGCAGCCGCCCCGGACAGGATTTATATGGCTACACCTTC. Amino acids: CASSRPGQDLYGYTF.

The rearrangement links TRBV2 to TRBJ2-3; TRBD2 matches 11 bases. This CDR3 has 14 amino acids. J was trimmed by 2 bases and V by 9 bases; bases with no gene match: 4. From germline, CDR1 is SNHLY and CDR2 FYNNEI. DNA of the CDR3: TGTGCCAGACAACTAGCGGGGGCCACAGATACGCAGTATTTT. This translates into CARQLAGATDTQYF.

This clone was found once. The chain is built from TRBV6-5 and TRBJ2-5; 8 bases align to TRBD1. V lost 6 bases to trimming and J lost 5 bases; unmatched junction nucleotides: 8. Per germline, CDR1 MNHEY and CDR2 SVGAGI. The CDR3 runs to 14 residues. The CDR3 loop reads CASRAGQGGETQYF. For the CDR3, the DNA is TGTGCCAGCAGGGCCGGACAGGGCGGGGAGACCCAGTACTTC.

This chain links TRBV9 with TRBJ2-1; D is possibly TRBD2 (5 bases). With 4 bases removed from V and 0 bases from J, the gap between germline ends came to 11 bases. Germline CDR1 reads SGDLS; CDR2 reads YYNGEE. The CDR3 runs 15 residues. The CDR3 coding sequence is TGTGCCAGCAGCCCTAGCATGAGCTCCTACAATGAGCAGTTCTTC. Translated: CASSPSMSSYNEQFF.

This clone was found a few times. The chain recombines TRBV3-1 (or the pseudogene TRBV3-2) with TRBJ2-1; TRBD2 matches at 9 bases. Germline V gene data show CDR1 as LGHDT and CDR2 as YNNKEL (reference sequence). This CDR3 contains 17 residues. Trimming removed 4 bases from V and 5 bases from J; junction bases left unmatched: 12. The CDR3 bases are TGTGCCAGCAGCCGGGGTGGATCAAGCGGGGGGAACAATGAGCAGTTCTTC. Translation: CASSRGGSSGGNNEQFF.

This clone was observed a single time. The gene calls are TRBV25-1 and TRBJ2-1, with 7 bases aligning to TRBD2. The CDR3 sequence is 13 residues long. Trimming at V came to 5 bases and at J to 6 bases, leaving 4 bases not matched to a gene. CDR1 is MGHDK and CDR2 is SYGVNS in the germline V gene. CDR3 DNA sequence: TGTGCCAGCAGTAGCGGGGCCAGCAATGAGCAGTTCTTC. Amino acids: CASSSGASNEQFF.

This chain links TRBV7-2 with TRBJ1-5, with 9 bases aligning to TRBD1. This CDR3 is 18 amino acids long. CDR1 is SGHTA and CDR2 is FQGNSA in the germline V gene. V dropped 4 bases and J dropped 0; count of bases not matched to a gene: 10. The DNA for the CDR3 is TGTGCCAGCAGCTCCCAGCGGACAGGGGCCGATAGCAATCAGCCCCAGCATTTT. Protein: CASSSQRTGADSNQPQHF.